Listed below are T cell receptor beta chains from one sample, sequenced in a study of CD8 T cells in Susac syndrome. Each CDR3 protein gets one entry after TCRdb re-called the immunoSEQ multiplex PCR reads with MiXCR. The sample includes a few hundred thousand distinct CDR3 sequences, under 95% of them seen just once. What was sequenced was CD4+ T cells from PBMCs. These receptors originate from a human donor with multiple sclerosis. CDR3s include the opening cysteine and the closing phenylalanine or tryptophan. A D gene is named only where the DNA matches it firmly.

j_call | v_call | d_call | cdr3_aa
TRBJ1-1 | TRBV12-3/TRBV12-4 | NA | CASRKTDGKAFF
TRBJ2-1 | TRBV20-1 | NA | CSAYKGSEQFF
TRBJ1-4 | TRBV3-1 | NA | CASSPRSWSATNEKLFF
TRBJ1-1 | TRBV19 | NA | CRWGENTEAFF
TRBJ2-5 | TRBV7-8 | NA | CASSGFILGGKETQYF
TRBJ2-3 | TRBV7-3 | NA | CASSSGHTDTQYF
TRBJ2-4 | TRBV7-2 | NA | CASSPIAKNIQYF
TRBJ1-2 | TRBV27 | NA | CASSFRANYGYTF
TRBJ1-6 | TRBV6-5 | NA | CASRWTNHNSPLHF
TRBJ1-1 | TRBV11-2 | NA | CASSLTRTALEAFF
TRBJ2-7 | TRBV2 | NA | CASSNDVISSYEQYF
TRBJ2-2 | TRBV5-8 | NA | CASSSGLINTGELFF
TRBJ2-7 | TRBV20-1 | NA | CSATKEGRLWQYF
TRBJ1-5 | TRBV19 | NA | CASRTGSGGNQPQHF
TRBJ1-1 | TRBV14 | TRBD1 | CASSHRTGVYRPFF
TRBJ2-3 | TRBV30 | TRBD1 | CAWSATGTSTDTQYF
TRBJ2-3 | TRBV3-1 | TRBD2 | CASSHTSGDTDTQYF
TRBJ1-5 | TRBV19 | NA | CASSMRPGPQHF
TRBJ2-1 | TRBV27 | TRBD2 | CASLGLAGRLDEQFF
TRBJ1-5 | TRBV2 | NA | CASRDDSHQPQHF
TRBJ1-1 | TRBV12-3/TRBV12-4 | TRBD1 | CASSLTGAIVAFF
TRBJ2-7 | TRBV6-2/TRBV6-3 | TRBD2 | CASSRGTSYHEQYF
TRBJ2-5 | TRBV20-1 | NA | CSARTGRETQYF
TRBJ2-1 | TRBV24-1 | NA | CATSDTQMHYEQFF
TRBJ2-2 | TRBV2 | NA | CASSPRMDLNTGELFF
TRBJ2-7 | TRBV12-3/TRBV12-4 | NA | CASSFQPPEQYF
TRBJ2-5 | TRBV11-1 | TRBD2 | CASSPGGARQETQYF
TRBJ2-7 | TRBV6-6 | NA | CASSIPQGVGYEQYF
TRBJ2-3 | TRBV4-3 | TRBD2 | CASSQDQFPGLGGRDTQYF
TRBJ1-5 | TRBV2 | TRBD1 | CASGQAGVDSNQPQHF
TRBJ2-7 | TRBV7-2 | TRBD1 | CASSLQGSPSYEQYF
TRBJ1-1 | TRBV7-2 | TRBD1 | CASSLVWQGGTEAFF
TRBJ2-2 | TRBV12-3/TRBV12-4 | NA | CASSPGTPNTGELFF
TRBJ2-3 | TRBV3-1 | TRBD2 | CASSQLVRSGTSGPDTQYF
TRBJ2-6 | TRBV19 | NA | CASSVAGAPSGANVLTF
TRBJ2-3 | TRBV6-2/TRBV6-3 | TRBD2 | CASSYSTSGRHTDTQYF
TRBJ2-7 | TRBV29-1 | TRBD1 | CSVGGQGAYEQYF
TRBJ1-1 | TRBV12-3/TRBV12-4 | NA | CASSPSRRTEAFF
TRBJ2-5 | TRBV5-4 | NA | CASTKERDSETQYF
TRBJ1-5 | TRBV7-2 | TRBD1 | CASSLGTGTNQPQHF
TRBJ2-7 | TRBV5-1 | TRBD2 | CASSSGGREQYF
TRBJ2-7 | TRBV7-9 | TRBD2 | CASSLPGLAGVNEQYF
TRBJ2-3 | TRBV5-1 | NA | CASSLLTDTQFF
TRBJ2-5 | TRBV20-1 | NA | CSANYGPEETQYF
TRBJ2-5 | TRBV7-8 | TRBD2 | CASSLAGTSGKKTQYF
TRBJ1-3 | TRBV2 | TRBD1 | CASSENRGGWGSGNTIYF
TRBJ2-2 | TRBV29-1 | NA | CSARTTTGELFF
TRBJ1-1 | TRBV2 | NA | CASSGGVLNTEAFF
TRBJ1-2 | TRBV29-1 | TRBD1 | CSVEEQGFDGYTF
TRBJ2-7 | TRBV7-2 | TRBD2 | CASSLDRLAGESEQYF
TRBJ2-7 | TRBV5-1 | NA | CASSLLNGRGEQYF
TRBJ2-5 | TRBV20-1 | NA | CSARLYRGRETQYF
TRBJ1-6 | TRBV20-1 | TRBD1 | CSARGTGKVTEALHF